These T cell receptor beta chains were read from a single sample in a study of blood T cell repertoires in COVID-19. Libraries were prepared by immunoSEQ multiplex PCR; TCRdb keeps only in-frame clonotypes and omits some of them. The table includes roughly 61,000 clones, under 80% detected once. The sample was PBMCs or T cells enriched from blood (not recorded which). All receptors come from a woman aged 55-70 years who had been exposed to COVID-19. Each CDR3 is given with its conserved first and last residue. The D gene is left open where the match is weak. Clone size, where shown, is once, few, many, or a class for clones that have expanded.

>TRBD1|once|TRBV30|TRBJ1-3
TGTGCCTGGGGACAGGGTAATGGAAACACCATATATTTT
CAWGQGNGNTIYF
>TRBD1|few|TRBV7-8|TRBJ1-1
TGTGCCAGCAGCTTACCCCAGGGGGGGAACACTGAAGCTTTCTTT
CASSLPQGGNTEAFF
>TRBD1|.|TRBV28|TRBJ2-6
TGTGCCAGCAGTCGCTGGACAGGCAACTCTGGGGCCAACGTCCTGACTTTC
CASSRWTGNSGANVLTF
>TRBD1|.|TRBV7-2|TRBJ1-2
TGTGCCAGCAGCTTAGATTCGTCGGACAGGGCGATCACCTTC
CASSLDSSDRAITF
>.|few|TRBV24-1|TRBJ2-2
TGTGCCACCAGTGATTTGACTGCGGGGGAGCTGTTTTTT
CATSDLTAGELFF
>TRBD1|.|TRBV5-4|TRBJ2-1
TGTGCCAGCAGCCCGCCGGGACAGGGACGCGGTGAGCAGTTCTTC
CASSPPGQGRGEQFF
>.|.|TRBV4-3|TRBJ2-1
TGCGCCAGCAGCCAAGACCGAGTTGAGCAGTTCTTC
CASSQDRVEQFF
>TRBD2|.|TRBV24-1|TRBJ2-3
TGTGCCACCGCTAGCGGGAGGGCCGTAATAGGCACAGATACGCAGTATTTT
CATASGRAVIGTDTQYF
>TRBD2|.|TRBV5-4|TRBJ2-1
TGTGCCAGCAGCTACGGGACTAACAATGAGCAGTTCTTC
CASSYGTNNEQFF
>TRBD2|few|TRBV6-4|TRBJ2-3
TGTGCCAGCAGTGAATCAGCGGGAGGGCTTAGAGATACGCAGTATTTT
CASSESAGGLRDTQYF